This T cell receptor (beta chain) comes out of a study of cytomegalovirus exposure and HLA in healthy donors. Healthy people donating bone marrow made up the donors. Primers for the PCR totalled 60 Vbeta and 13 Jbeta. Clones were sequenced by immunoSEQ multiplex PCR, and TCRdb holds only the in-frame ones, with some missing. The profile shows about 140,000 clones, 70% of them singletons. This CDR3 comprises 13 residues. Germline CDR1 MGHRA, CDR2 YSYEKL. Unmatched junction bases numbered 1, after V lost 2 bases and J lost 6 bases. This chain connects TRBV4-1 to TRBJ1-2, with 9 nucleotides matching TRBD1. This receptor was identified in a woman under 40 in good health and CMV-seronegative. Sequenced input: PBMCs. For the CDR3, the DNA is TGCGCCAGCAGCCAAAGGACAGGGGATGGCTACACCTTC. This translates into CASSQRTGDGYTF.